This T cell receptor (beta chain) appears in the sequencing data of a study of STAT3 mutations in large granular lymphocyte leukemia. Study-wide background: Roughly half the longitudinally sequenced T-LGLL patients had canonical STAT3 mutations.

On this clone: No antigen is known for it.

General observations from the study: At least one immunodominant TCR beta clonotype appeared in every T-cell large granular lymphocyte leukemia patient.

The repertoire was sequenced with immunoSEQ multiplex PCR; TCRdb's copy has only in-frame clones and lacks some. This table has tens of thousands of clones, about 81% appearing once. Trimming cost V 0 bases and J 9 bases, with 15 bases left between them. The V gene's germline CDR1 is SGDLS and CDR2 YYNGEE. The CDR3 consists of 14 residues. The chain combines TRBV9 with TRBJ2-5; tentatively, D is TRBD1 (5 bases). The clonotype was recovered from a human donor with T large granular lymphocyte leukemia. Some clones in this sample may be carry-over from other donors' samples. The sequenced sample was PBMCs. CDR3 nucleotide sequence: TGTGCCAGCAGCGTAGATAGCAGGGTCATGTCCCAGTACTTC. It specifies CASSVDSRVMSQYF.